This TCR beta chain stems from a study of cytomegalovirus exposure and HLA in healthy donors. Looking at the study overall: Genotyping showed around four fifths of about 370 donors falling in the Caucasian-associated ancestry cluster.

The PCR employed 60 Vbeta primers together with 13 Jbeta primers. Measured with immunoSEQ multiplex PCR; TCRdb has only the in-frame clones, and not every one. The sample has 60,000 or so clones, more than 60% seen once. The CDR3 runs 16 residues. The V end was cut by 0 bases, the J end by 0 bases, with 7 bases between. CDR1 and CDR2 from the germline V gene are SGHRS and YFSETQ. Turning to this clone: Its antigen is not identified.

Points from the study as a whole: Later work found most CMV-associated TCR beta chains apparently HLA-restricted. Sequence variants that were highly shared formed a cluster that was likely a sequencing artifact. Upon later analysis, TCR association rates were observed to vary by HLA locus, being highest for DRB1 and lowest for HLA-C.

The V and J genes are TRBV5-1 and TRBJ2-6, with D unclear. Material for sequencing was PBMCs. The source is a middle-aged woman in good health and CMV-seropositive. The DNA for the CDR3 is TGCGCCAGCAGCTTGGCCGTCGGCTCTGGGGCCAACGTCCTGACTTTC. Encoded protein: CASSLAVGSGANVLTF. The whole variable domain, filled in from reference TRBV5-1 and TRBJ2-6, reads KAGVTQTPRYLIKTRGQQVTLSCSPISGHRSVSWYQQTPGQGLQFLFEYFSETQRNKGNFPGRFSGRQFSNSRSEMNVSTLELGDSALYLCASSLAVGSGANVLTFGAGSRLTVL.